These 15 T cell receptor beta chains originate from one sample sequenced in a study of spatial heterogeneity in lung cancer. The time point was: blood at routine non-recurrence follow-up after resection. The input material, whole RNA from tumor, nontumor lung or frozen PBMC, was sequenced unsorted. Each CDR3 protein is one row after TCRdb ran MiXCR on the 5' RACE reads. Of 95,000 to 130,000 distinct CDR3 sequences in the sample, 9% to 15% were seen once. Sequences were derived from PBMCs, sampled at follow-up. The receptors derive from a male donor with early-stage non-small cell lung cancer.

This clonotype was seen many times. The chain employs TRBV6-2 or TRBV6-3 and TRBJ1-5; possible D gene TRBD1, 6 bases. With 9 bases removed from V and 0 bases from J, the gap between germline ends came to 15 bases. The CDR3 is 15 residues long. Germline loops: CDR1 MNHEY, CDR2 SVGEGT. CDR3 sequence reads: CARIRGPYSNQPQHF. The CDR3 DNA sequence: TGTGCCAGGATACGGGGGCCTTATAGCAATCAGCCCCAGCATTTT.

This clonotype has at least ten counts. The chain employs TRBV7-9 and TRBJ1-1; 10 bases line up with TRBD1. J was trimmed by 1 base and V by 6 bases; bases with no gene match: 11. The germline V gene encodes CDR1 SEHNR and CDR2 FQNEAQ (reference sequence). The CDR3 has 17 residues. DNA of the CDR3: TGTGCCAGCAGTCCGGGACAGGGGAGAAGGGCGAACACTGAAGCTTTCTTT. This gives the protein CASSPGQGRRANTEAFF.

The sample holds many counts of this clonotype. The chain has TRBV10-3 and TRBJ2-6; D is uncertain. In germline, CDR1 is ENHRY, CDR2 SYGVKD. CDR3 length: 16 residues. Trimming cost V 4 bases and J 0 bases, with 10 bases left between them. In DNA form, the CDR3 reads TGTGCCATCAGTGGAGGCCCTAGCTCTGGGGCCAACGTCCTGACTTTC. Translation gives CAISGGPSSGANVLTF.

This clonotype was detected many times. The CDR3 coding sequence is TGCAGCGTTCAAGTCGGTTCTAGCACAGATACGCAGTATTTT. Translation: CSVQVGSSTDTQYF. V and J are TRBV29-1 and TRBJ2-3; D is undetermined. CDR3 length equals 14 residues. The germline CDR1 and CDR2 sequences are SQVTM and ANQGSEA. V lost 5 bases and J lost 0, with 12 bases in between.

This clonotype was detected a few times. The gene calls are TRBV5-1 and TRBJ2-1, with 11 nucleotides matching TRBD1. The CDR3 is made up of 15 amino acids. With V trimmed by 4 bases and J by 8 bases, 8 bases remained unmatched. Germline V CDR1 and CDR2: SGHRS, YFSETQ. The CDR3 spells CASSARTGGADEQFF. Written as DNA, the CDR3 is TGCGCCAGCAGCGCACGGACAGGGGGCGCGGATGAGCAGTTCTTC.

The rearrangement joins TRBV7-9 to TRBJ2-5; 11 bases align to TRBD1. J gave up 4 bases and V 0 bases, and 4 bases lay outside the gene matches. Germline values: CDR1 SEHNR, CDR2 FQNEAQ (reference sequence). CDR3 length: 16 amino acids. The CDR3 region is CASSLARTGGGETQYF. The CDR3 DNA reads TGTGCCAGCAGCTTAGCGCGGACAGGGGGCGGAGAGACCCAGTACTTC. Supplemented by reference TRBV7-9 and TRBJ2-5, the full variable domain reads DTGVSQNPRHKITKRGQNVTFRCDPISEHNRLYWYRQTLGQGPEFLTYFQNEAQLEKSRLLSDRFSAERPKGSFSTLEIQRTEQGDSAMYLCASSLARTGGGETQYFGPGTRLLVL.

The gene calls are TRBV7-9 and TRBJ2-3; possible D gene TRBD1, 5 bases. Germline CDR1 reads SEHNR; CDR2 reads FQNEAQ (reference sequence). The ends were cut back, 2 bases at V and 0 bases at J, with 18 bases in the middle. The CDR3 has 18 amino acids. The DNA of the CDR3 is TGTGCCAGCAGCTTAATCCCCGTTTTTCAGGGAAGCACAGATACGCAGTATTTT. Protein product: CASSLIPVFQGSTDTQYF.

This clonotype was seen a few times. The V call is TRBV5-1, the J call TRBJ2-7; D might be TRBD1 (5 bases). Germline V gene data show CDR1 as SGHRS and CDR2 as YFSETQ. This CDR3 region has 15 residues. Trimming shortened V by 1 base and J by 7 bases, and 18 bases separated the two germline ends. DNA of the CDR3: TGCGCCAGCAGCTTGACCTTTGGGGCCGTGATAGAGCAGTACTTC. Translation: CASSLTFGAVIEQYF.

This clonotype was detected many times. The V gene is TRBV5-1, the J gene TRBJ2-1, with a weak D call TRBD1 (5 bases). This CDR3 is built from 13 residues. Trimming removed 7 bases at V and 8 bases at J, with 16 bases between. The germline CDR1 and CDR2 sequences are SGHRS and YFSETQ. The CDR3 DNA is TGCGCCAGCGGGGCCATGGGTGCCGATGAGCAGTTCTTC. Protein product: CASGAMGADEQFF.

This chain links TRBV24-1 with TRBJ2-7, with D perhaps TRBD2 (6 bases). Germline values: CDR1 KGHDR, CDR2 SFDVKD. There are 13 residues in the CDR3. The V end lost 7 bases, the J end lost 3 bases, and 12 bases lay between the germline ends. The CDR3 region has the DNA TGTGCCACCAGCTATGCCGGGGGCTACGAGCAGTACTTC. Translated, it gives CATSYAGGYEQYF.

This clonotype is termed medium-sized. Written as DNA, the CDR3 is TGTGCCAGCAGTTTAGACAGGGGATTAGGCAATCAGCCCCAGCATTTT. Its protein is CASSLDRGLGNQPQHF. The chain combines TRBV28 with TRBJ1-5; 8 bases map to TRBD1. This CDR3 contains 16 residues. Trimming took 2 bases from V and 2 from J; bases not matched to a gene: 5. Germline V gene sequence: CDR1 MDHEN, CDR2 SYDVKM.

This clonotype was recorded a few times. The chain uses TRBV24-1 and TRBJ1-6; TRBD1 matches at 7 bases. Per germline, CDR1 KGHDR and CDR2 SFDVKD. This CDR3 is built from 15 residues. The ends lost 4 bases at V and 8 bases at J; junction bases unmatched: 7. As DNA, the CDR3 is TGTGCCACCAGTGAAGGAGGGGGCCGAGATTCACCCCTCCACTTT. This codes for CATSEGGGRDSPLHF.

This clonotype was counted only a few times. This sequence joins TRBV4-3 and TRBJ1-5, with D possibly TRBD1 on 6 matching bases. This CDR3 is 15 amino acids long. Germline V lookup: CDR1 LGHNA, CDR2 YSLEER. Trimming removed 0 bases from V and 5 bases from J, with 11 bases in between. The CDR3 is CASSQDGGGDQPQHF. The CDR3, as DNA: TGCGCCAGCAGCCAAGATGGAGGGGGGGATCAGCCCCAGCATTTT.

This clonotype was seen a handful of times. The chain couples TRBV4-3 to TRBJ2-3; unclear D gene. CDR1 and CDR2 from the germline V gene are LGHNA and YSLEER. This CDR3 has 14 amino acids. V was clipped by 0 bases and J by 3 bases, with 7 bases between them. CDR3 region: CASSQDLLTDTQYF. DNA for the CDR3: TGCGCCAGCAGCCAAGATCTTCTTACAGATACGCAGTATTTT.

The V and J genes are TRBV12-3 or TRBV12-4 and TRBJ2-1; tentatively, D is TRBD2 (6 bases). V was trimmed by 7 bases and J by 10 bases, leaving 23 bases between them. This CDR3 has 15 amino acids. DNA of the CDR3: TGTGCCAGCACCGAACCGGGACTCCGGGCCACCGAGCAGTTCTTC. The encoded protein is CASTEPGLRATEQFF.